The 22 T cell receptor beta chains below come from one sample, sequenced in a study of response to subunit inactivated influenza vaccine. TCRdb itself ran the RT-PCR reads through MiXCR, one entry per CDR3 protein. The sample has 530,000 or so distinct CDR3 sequences; about 25% are singletons. This sample comprised CD4+ T cells sorted from PBMCs, obtained more than 4 days after vaccination. The receptors were gathered from a man in his forties or fifties who received an inactivated influenza vaccine.

Many counts were recorded for this clonotype. The chain has TRBV12-3 or TRBV12-4 and TRBJ2-1; TRBD2 aligns across 10 bases. The CDR3 spans 14 residues. V lost 7 bases, J lost 4 bases, and 4 bases stayed unmatched. CDR3 loop: CASKETSGYNEQFF. CDR3 coding DNA: TGTGCCAGCAAGGAGACTAGCGGGTACAATGAGCAGTTCTTC.

This clonotype was recorded many times. The rearrangement joins TRBV12-3 or TRBV12-4 to TRBJ2-7, with D possibly matching TRBD1 (6 bases). V lost 5 bases, J lost 5 bases, and 16 bases lay in between. The CDR3 length is 14 residues. The CDR3 reads CASSLTTGNNEQYF. The CDR3 region has the DNA TGTGCCAGCAGTCTTACTACAGGGAACAACGAGCAGTACTTC.

This clonotype has more than one count but fewer than ten. The J gene is TRBJ1-5, the V gene TRBV20-1; the D gene is possibly TRBD1 (5 bases). From germline, CDR1 is DFQATT and CDR2 SNEGSKA (reference sequence). CDR3 length: 15 residues. Trimming removed 6 bases at V and 3 bases at J, with 18 bases between. The CDR3, as DNA: TGCAGTGCCAGACTTCCCGGGGCCTCCAATCAGCCCCAGCATTTT. Translated, it gives CSARLPGASNQPQHF.

J is TRBJ1-6 and V is TRBV20-1; the D gene is possibly TRBD1 (5 bases). The germline V and J ends were trimmed by 5 bases and 7 bases, with 15 bases remaining between them. The CDR3 has 14 amino acids. Looked up from germline, CDR1 is DFQATT and CDR2 is SNEGSKA (reference sequence). CDR3 sequence (DNA): TGCAGTGCTGAAGAGGGACCGAAAAATTCACCCCTCCACTTT. This translates into CSAEEGPKNSPLHF.

There are a few counts of this clonotype. Written as DNA, the CDR3 is TGTGCCAGCAGTTTTGAGGCTAGCGCACAAGAGACCCAGTACTTC. This gives the protein CASSFEASAQETQYF. The rearrangement joins TRBV28 to TRBJ2-5, with a tentative D call TRBD2 (6 bases). The V and J ends lost 3 bases and 2 bases respectively, with 13 bases between them. This CDR3 is built from 15 residues. The germline V gene has CDR1 MDHEN and CDR2 SYDVKM.

The table lists this clonotype with a few counts. The chain combines TRBV12-3 or TRBV12-4 with TRBJ2-4; TRBD2 aligns across 12 bases. The CDR3 runs to 21 residues. J lost 0 bases, V lost 1 base, and 13 bases had no gene match. The CDR3 region has the DNA TGTGCCAGCAGTTTAGAGACTAGCGGGAGCCGGGCTATGGTAGCCAAAAACATTCAGTACTTC. It codes for CASSLETSGSRAMVAKNIQYF.

This clonotype occurred once. V and J are TRBV6-1 and TRBJ2-2, with D uncertain. There are 14 residues in the CDR3. The ends were cut back, 1 base at V and 5 bases at J, with 8 bases in the middle. From germline, CDR1 is MNHNS and CDR2 SASEGT. The CDR3 region has the DNA TGTGCCAGCAGTGAAGGGACCGGGACCGGGGAGCTGTTTTTT. Amino acids: CASSEGTGTGELFF.

The V call is TRBV28, the J call TRBJ2-7; a weak D match, TRBD2 (7 bases). The CDR3 runs to 15 residues. Germline CDR1 MDHEN, CDR2 SYDVKM. Trimming shortened V by 6 bases and J by 0 bases, and 15 bases separated the two germline ends. CDR3 protein: CASRGGAGNSYEQYF. CDR3 DNA sequence: TGTGCCAGCAGGGGGGGGGCAGGGAACTCCTACGAGCAGTACTTC.

The genes are TRBV15 and TRBJ2-4, with D hard to call. CDR3 length equals 17 residues. The V and J ends lost 1 base and 0 bases respectively, with 13 bases between them. Per germline, CDR1 LNHNV and CDR2 YYDKDF (reference sequence). Here the CDR3 DNA reads TGTGCCACCAGCAGAGCTTCGATCAGTCTAGCCAAAAACATTCAGTACTTC. Encoded protein: CATSRASISLAKNIQYF.

V usage is TRBV12-3 or TRBV12-4 and J usage is TRBJ2-5; tentative D call: TRBD2 (6 bases). V was shortened by 5 bases and J by 6 bases, with 22 bases between the two germline ends. This CDR3 contains 16 residues. The CDR3 region has the DNA TGTGCCAGCAGTCCCCGACAGACGGGGGAGATAAAGACCCAGTACTTC. Translated, it gives CASSPRQTGEIKTQYF.

The chain employs TRBV5-1 and TRBJ2-1, with 7 nucleotides matching TRBD2. V dropped 0 bases and J dropped 6; count of bases not matched to a gene: 6. Germline CDR1 reads SGHRS; CDR2 reads YFSETQ. This CDR3 comprises 15 residues. CDR3 nucleotide sequence: TGCGCCAGCAGCTTGGAAGTCGGGAGGCGCAATGAGCAGTTCTTC. It translates to CASSLEVGRRNEQFF.

This chain connects TRBV5-6 to TRBJ1-2; D is uncertain. V lost 0 bases, J lost 12 bases, and 15 bases lay in between. CDR3 length equals 13 residues. Germline lookup yields CDR1 SGHDT and CDR2 YYEEEE. The CDR3 loop is CASSLAVRAWDTF. In DNA, the CDR3 is TGTGCCAGCAGCTTGGCCGTCAGAGCCTGGGACACCTTC.

This clonotype has just a few counts. No conserved phenylalanine or tryptophan ends this CDR3, so it is likely a read error. The DNA is left out, because the CDR3 cannot be placed on it with certainty; the CDR3 is given as TCRdb lists it. V is TRBV28 and J is TRBJ2-1; the table's D call, TRBD2, was not checked against the DNA. Germline CDR1 MDHEN, CDR2 SYDVKM. The CDR3 region is 12 residues in length, termini included. The CDR3 loop is CASSQSGSLFRV.

In this sample, this clonotype turned up a few times. The rearrangement joins TRBV20-1 to TRBJ2-1, with D possibly TRBD1 on 6 matching bases. Trimming left V 1 base short and J 0 bases short, with 13 bases between. Germline assignment: CDR1 DFQATT and CDR2 SNEGSKA (reference sequence). The CDR3 loop spans 16 amino acids. CDR3 amino acids: CSARVKRGSSYNEQFF. CDR3 nucleotides: TGCAGTGCTAGAGTGAAAAGGGGGAGCTCCTACAATGAGCAGTTCTTC.

The J gene is TRBJ1-1, the V gene TRBV30; D is undetermined. V was shortened by 2 bases and J by 1 base, with 11 bases between the two germline ends. This CDR3 comprises 14 residues. Germline CDR1 is GTSNPN and CDR2 is SVGIG (reference sequence). The CDR3 region is CAWSPPRGNTEAFF. In DNA form, the CDR3 reads TGTGCCTGGAGTCCTCCCCGGGGGAACACTGAAGCTTTCTTT.

The chain is built from TRBV6-1 and TRBJ2-1, with D maybe TRBD2 (8 bases). The CDR3 totals 17 residues. Germline V gene lookup returns CDR1 MNHNS and CDR2 SASEGT. Trimming stripped 5 bases from V and 5 bases from J, with 22 bases between. This CDR3 is CASSIQGGTRAHNEQFF. As DNA, the CDR3 is TGTGCCAGCAGTATCCAGGGGGGGACTAGGGCCCACAATGAGCAGTTCTTC.

The V gene is TRBV28, the J gene TRBJ1-4, with 8 positions matching TRBD1. The CDR3 spans 14 residues. V dropped 6 bases and J dropped 5; count of bases not matched to a gene: 5. The germline CDR1 and CDR2 sequences are MDHEN and SYDVKM. The CDR3 spells CASSRRDRNEKLFF. The CDR3 DNA is TGTGCCAGCAGCCGACGGGACAGGAATGAAAAACTGTTTTTT.

The rearrangement uses TRBV6-1 and TRBJ2-3; 9 nucleotides agree with TRBD1. The CDR3 covers 15 residues. Germline CDR1 MNHNS, CDR2 SASEGT. V dropped 7 bases and J dropped 4; count of bases not matched to a gene: 9. CDR3 in amino acids: CASNNRGRKADTQYF. CDR3 DNA sequence: TGTGCCAGCAATAACAGGGGGCGGAAGGCAGATACGCAGTATTTT.

The chain recombines TRBV28 with TRBJ1-2; D might be TRBD1 (5 bases). CDR1 is MDHEN and CDR2 is SYDVKM in the germline V gene. The CDR3 is made up of 13 amino acids. V was shortened by 6 bases and J by 2 bases, with 10 bases between the two germline ends. The CDR3 here is CASRRDANYGYTF. For the CDR3, the DNA is TGTGCCAGCAGGAGGGACGCCAACTATGGCTACACCTTC.

V is TRBV5-1 and J is TRBJ1-4, with D unresolved. Trimming stripped 0 bases from V and 0 bases from J, with 9 bases between. The CDR3 sequence is 16 residues long. Germline V gene data show CDR1 as SGHRS and CDR2 as YFSETQ. Here the CDR3 reads CASSLVGPATNEKLFF. The CDR3 DNA reads as TGCGCCAGCAGCTTGGTAGGGCCCGCAACTAATGAAAAACTGTTTTTT.

The sample holds one count of this clonotype. The rearrangement uses TRBV6-1 and TRBJ1-4; D is uncertain. Germline loops: CDR1 MNHNS, CDR2 SASEGT. V was shortened by 4 bases and J by 0 bases, with 6 bases between the two germline ends. The CDR3 runs 14 residues. The CDR3 sequence: CASSGPSTNEKLFF. In nucleotides, the CDR3 is TGTGCCAGCAGTGGACCGTCAACTAATGAAAAACTGTTTTTT.

V usage is TRBV19 and J usage is TRBJ1-1, with 8 bases fitting TRBD1. Germline loops: CDR1 LNHDA, CDR2 SQIVND (reference sequence). Germline trimming cut 6 bases from V and 5 bases from J; bases unmatched to any gene: 11. CDR3 length equals 15 residues. CDR3 residues: CASRGRGQGRTEAFF. CDR3 bases: TGTGCCAGTAGGGGACGTGGACAGGGACGGACTGAAGCTTTCTTT.